This is a list of T cell receptor beta chains from one sample in a study of T cell responses to AZD1222 COVID-19 vaccine. Using immunoSEQ multiplex PCR, the repertoire was profiled, and TCRdb retains in-frame clones only, with some absent. The sample lists approximately 160,000 clones, around 94% occurring once. The sequenced sample was peripheral blood, obtained 28 days after the second AZD1222 dose. The receptors shown here come from an adult who received the AZD1222 COVID-19 vaccine. Both conserved end residues are part of each CDR3. D genes are given only for firm matches. The size entry is marked missing in some rows and otherwise reads once, few, many or a size class.

D gene: TRBD2; clone size: .; V gene: TRBV10-1; J gene: TRBJ2-5; CDR3 protein: CASSWTSGRDQETQYF; CDR3 DNA: TGCGCCAGCAGCTGGACTAGCGGGAGAGATCAAGAGACCCAGTACTTC
D gene: TRBD1; clone size: .; V gene: TRBV19; J gene: TRBJ2-7; CDR3 protein: CASSTRTGARRGLYEQYF; CDR3 DNA: TGTGCCAGTAGTACAAGGACAGGCGCCAGACGCGGATTATACGAGCAGTACTTC
D gene: TRBD1; clone size: .; V gene: TRBV14; J gene: TRBJ2-7; CDR3 protein: CASSQGQGRVHEQYF; CDR3 DNA: TGTGCCAGCAGCCAAGGACAGGGACGGGTACACGAGCAGTACTTC
D gene: .; clone size: few; V gene: TRBV6-4; J gene: TRBJ1-2; CDR3 protein: CASSDSDNGGYTF; CDR3 DNA: TGTGCCAGCAGTGACTCGGACAATGGTGGCTACACCTTC
D gene: TRBD1; clone size: .; V gene: TRBV18; J gene: TRBJ2-6; CDR3 protein: CASSPLPPGQGVGGANVLTF; CDR3 DNA: TGTGCCAGCTCACCCCTCCCCCCGGGACAGGGGGTCGGTGGGGCCAACGTCCTGACTTTC
D gene: .; clone size: .; V gene: TRBV5-6; J gene: TRBJ2-1; CDR3 protein: CASSLSGEQFF; CDR3 DNA: TGTGCCAGCAGCTTAAGCGGTGAGCAGTTCTTC
D gene: .; clone size: .; V gene: TRBV5-1; J gene: TRBJ2-5; CDR3 protein: CASSFGQRQETQYF; CDR3 DNA: TGCGCCAGCAGCTTTGGACAGAGACAAGAGACCCAGTACTTC
D gene: .; clone size: once; V gene: TRBV5-1; J gene: TRBJ2-5; CDR3 protein: CASSLKSTQETQYF; CDR3 DNA: TGCGCCAGCAGCTTGAAATCGACACAAGAGACCCAGTACTTC
D gene: .; clone size: .; V gene: TRBV19; J gene: TRBJ1-1; CDR3 protein: CASSIAEAAEAFF; CDR3 DNA: TGTGCCAGTAGTATAGCCGAGGCAGCAGAAGCTTTCTTT
D gene: .; clone size: .; V gene: TRBV7-8; J gene: TRBJ2-1; CDR3 protein: CASSLDSIHEQFF; CDR3 DNA: TGTGCCAGCAGCTTGGACTCCATCCATGAGCAGTTCTTC
D gene: TRBD2; clone size: .; V gene: TRBV2; J gene: TRBJ2-7; CDR3 protein: CASQFTSGNYEQYF; CDR3 DNA: TGTGCCAGCCAGTTTACTAGCGGGAACTACGAGCAGTACTTC
D gene: .; clone size: few; V gene: TRBV7-2; J gene: TRBJ2-1; CDR3 protein: CASSHSAASGFYNEQFF; CDR3 DNA: TGTGCCAGCAGCCATTCTGCGGCCTCGGGATTCTACAATGAGCAGTTCTTC
D gene: TRBD2; clone size: .; V gene: TRBV6-6; J gene: TRBJ2-7; CDR3 protein: CASTFGLAGGPGQYF; CDR3 DNA: TGTGCCAGCACCTTCGGACTAGCGGGAGGGCCGGGGCAGTACTTC
D gene: .; clone size: .; V gene: TRBV15; J gene: TRBJ2-7; CDR3 protein: CATSSRGGESYEQYF; CDR3 DNA: TGTGCCACCAGCAGTAGAGGCGGCGAATCCTACGAGCAGTACTTC
D gene: .; clone size: .; V gene: TRBV12-3/TRBV12-4; J gene: TRBJ1-6; CDR3 protein: CASSLMGGSPLHF; CDR3 DNA: TGTGCCAGCAGTTTGATGGGGGGTTCACCCCTCCACTTT
D gene: .; clone size: few; V gene: TRBV19; J gene: TRBJ2-1; CDR3 protein: CASSIGRRVGEQFF; CDR3 DNA: TGTGCCAGTAGTATAGGCAGGAGGGTAGGTGAGCAGTTCTTC
D gene: .; clone size: .; V gene: TRBV29-1; J gene: TRBJ1-4; CDR3 protein: CSVGTGREKLFF; CDR3 DNA: TGCAGCGTTGGTACTGGCCGGGAAAAACTGTTTTTT
D gene: TRBD1; clone size: .; V gene: TRBV28; J gene: TRBJ1-2; CDR3 protein: CASSSGQGIYGYTF; CDR3 DNA: TGTGCCAGCAGTTCGGGACAGGGAATTTATGGCTACACCTTC
D gene: .; clone size: .; V gene: TRBV28; J gene: TRBJ1-1; CDR3 protein: CASSGSGGLRTEAFF; CDR3 DNA: TGTGCCAGCAGTGGCAGTGGGGGTCTACGGACTGAAGCTTTCTTT
D gene: .; clone size: .; V gene: TRBV7-2; J gene: TRBJ1-4; CDR3 protein: CASTPGTGPNEKLFF; CDR3 DNA: TGTGCCAGCACCCCCGGCACAGGGCCTAATGAAAAACTGTTTTTT
D gene: TRBD2; clone size: .; V gene: TRBV4-1; J gene: TRBJ2-3; CDR3 protein: CASSQVLAGTDTQYF; CDR3 DNA: TGCGCCAGCAGCCAAGTACTAGCGGGAACAGATACGCAGTATTTT
D gene: .; clone size: once; V gene: TRBV27; J gene: TRBJ1-4; CDR3 protein: CASSFISGGDNEKLFF; CDR3 DNA: TGTGCCAGCAGTTTCATCTCAGGAGGAGATAATGAAAAACTGTTTTTT
D gene: .; clone size: .; V gene: TRBV6-5; J gene: TRBJ2-1; CDR3 protein: CASSPGLVLGEQFF; CDR3 DNA: TGTGCCAGCAGTCCCGGACTCGTCCTGGGAGAGCAGTTCTTC
D gene: .; clone size: .; V gene: TRBV19; J gene: TRBJ2-3; CDR3 protein: CASSIGVTDTQYF; CDR3 DNA: TGTGCCAGTAGTATTGGTGTCACAGATACGCAGTATTTT
D gene: .; clone size: .; V gene: TRBV27; J gene: TRBJ2-2; CDR3 protein: CASSPGATGELFF; CDR3 DNA: TGTGCCAGCAGCCCAGGGGCCACCGGGGAGCTGTTTTTT
D gene: TRBD2; clone size: .; V gene: TRBV7-9; J gene: TRBJ2-5; CDR3 protein: CASSFLLAGAGETQYF; CDR3 DNA: TGTGCCAGCAGCTTTTTACTAGCGGGGGCGGGTGAGACCCAGTACTTC
D gene: .; clone size: .; V gene: TRBV7-2; J gene: TRBJ1-5; CDR3 protein: CASSLDGGRNQPQHF; CDR3 DNA: TGTGCCAGCAGCTTAGACGGGGGGCGGAATCAGCCCCAGCATTTT
D gene: .; clone size: .; V gene: TRBV5-4; J gene: TRBJ1-3; CDR3 protein: CASSSGQGNTIYF; CDR3 DNA: TGTGCCAGCAGCTCTGGACAGGGAAACACCATATATTTT
D gene: .; clone size: .; V gene: TRBV29-1; J gene: TRBJ1-2; CDR3 protein: CSVEGDTGQDYGYTF; CDR3 DNA: TGCAGCGTTGAAGGGGACACCGGGCAGGACTATGGCTACACCTTC
D gene: .; clone size: .; V gene: TRBV5-6; J gene: TRBJ1-2; CDR3 protein: CASQGQTTNYGYTF; CDR3 DNA: TGTGCCAGCCAAGGACAAACCACTAACTATGGCTACACCTTC
D gene: .; clone size: .; V gene: TRBV18; J gene: TRBJ2-3; CDR3 protein: CASSDDLGATDTQYF; CDR3 DNA: TGTGCCAGCTCAGACGACCTCGGGGCAACAGATACGCAGTATTTT
D gene: .; clone size: .; V gene: TRBV9; J gene: TRBJ2-7; CDR3 protein: CASSVTPRREQYF; CDR3 DNA: TGTGCCAGCAGCGTGACTCCACGACGCGAGCAGTACTTC
D gene: TRBD1; clone size: .; V gene: TRBV28; J gene: TRBJ2-3; CDR3 protein: CASSLTRQGGPTDTQYF; CDR3 DNA: TGTGCCAGCAGCCTTACCAGACAGGGGGGGCCCACAGATACGCAGTATTTT
D gene: .; clone size: .; V gene: TRBV5-5; J gene: TRBJ2-3; CDR3 protein: CASSYTSWPTDTQYF; CDR3 DNA: TGTGCCAGCAGCTACACTAGCTGGCCCACAGATACGCAGTATTTT
D gene: .; clone size: few; V gene: TRBV9; J gene: TRBJ1-5; CDR3 protein: CASSAGGGSNQPQHF; CDR3 DNA: TGTGCCAGCAGCGCTGGCGGGGGGAGCAATCAGCCCCAGCATTTT
D gene: .; clone size: .; V gene: TRBV5-1; J gene: TRBJ2-3; CDR3 protein: CASQLDRKDTQYF; CDR3 DNA: TGCGCCAGTCAACTCGACAGGAAAGATACGCAGTATTTT
D gene: TRBD1; clone size: .; V gene: TRBV18; J gene: TRBJ1-2; CDR3 protein: CASSLWGTGEGYTF; CDR3 DNA: TGTGCCAGCTCCCTCTGGGGGACAGGTGAAGGCTACACCTTC
D gene: .; clone size: .; V gene: TRBV6-1; J gene: TRBJ2-7; CDR3 protein: CASSEDRRGLEQYF; CDR3 DNA: TGTGCCAGCAGTGAAGACAGGAGGGGTCTCGAGCAGTACTTC
D gene: TRBD1; clone size: .; V gene: TRBV5-1; J gene: TRBJ1-4; CDR3 protein: CASSFPSGTGNEKLFF; CDR3 DNA: TGCGCCAGCAGCTTCCCCTCGGGGACAGGGAATGAAAAACTGTTTTTT
D gene: .; clone size: .; V gene: TRBV6-2/TRBV6-3; J gene: TRBJ2-7; CDR3 protein: CASSSSRLFYEQYF; CDR3 DNA: TGTGCCAGCAGTTCCTCCCGACTATTCTACGAGCAGTACTTC
D gene: TRBD1; clone size: .; V gene: TRBV2; J gene: TRBJ1-2; CDR3 protein: CASSPQGQVATDGYTF; CDR3 DNA: TGTGCCAGCAGTCCACAGGGACAGGTCGCCACAGATGGCTACACCTTC
D gene: .; clone size: .; V gene: TRBV19; J gene: TRBJ1-2; CDR3 protein: CASSIPSGQRNYGYTF; CDR3 DNA: TGTGCCAGTAGTATCCCCTCTGGACAGCGAAACTATGGCTACACCTTC
D gene: TRBD1; clone size: .; V gene: TRBV4-1; J gene: TRBJ1-4; CDR3 protein: CASSPIIGTGEEKLFF; CDR3 DNA: TGCGCCAGCAGCCCAATAATCGGGACAGGGGAGGAAAAACTGTTTTTT
D gene: .; clone size: .; V gene: TRBV4-2; J gene: TRBJ2-3; CDR3 protein: CASSRSASGTDTQYF; CDR3 DNA: TGTGCCAGCAGCCGTAGCGCCTCCGGCACGGATACGCAGTATTTT
D gene: TRBD2; clone size: many; V gene: TRBV11-1; J gene: TRBJ2-5; CDR3 protein: CASSLVGLAGGETQYF; CDR3 DNA: TGTGCCAGCAGCTTAGTGGGACTAGCGGGAGGAGAGACCCAGTACTTC
D gene: TRBD2; clone size: .; V gene: TRBV7-6; J gene: TRBJ2-7; CDR3 protein: CASSSQSGPRGLAGFYEQYF; CDR3 DNA: TGTGCCAGCAGCTCCCAAAGCGGTCCCCGCGGACTAGCGGGGTTTTACGAGCAGTACTTC